This T cell receptor (beta chain) was identified during a study of blood T cell repertoires in COVID-19. Background on the study: The origin of the acute and convalescent COVID-19 samples was the United States, Italy and Spain.

Source study methods: Estimation of nucleated cell counts was performed using reference gene primer amplification. The data were produced by immunoSEQ multiplex PCR, yet TCRdb's version contains in-frame clones alone and is incomplete. From that table come the V and J calls and clone size; the DNA was used to work out D and trimming. The table has approximately 210,000 clones, roughly 87% seen once; the top ten hold 1.9%. V dropped 2 bases and J dropped 6 bases, with 10 bases sitting between them. Germline V lookup: CDR1 GTSNPN, CDR2 SVGIG (reference sequence). The CDR3 is made up of 12 amino acids. The sequence derives from a man aged 35-49 years with active or convalescent COVID-19. Sequencing was performed on peripheral blood. The chain combines TRBV30 with TRBJ1-2; the D gene is possibly TRBD1 (6 bases). CDR3 protein: CAWSRQVDGYTF. CDR3 in DNA: TGTGCCTGGAGTCGACAGGTGGATGGCTACACCTTC.